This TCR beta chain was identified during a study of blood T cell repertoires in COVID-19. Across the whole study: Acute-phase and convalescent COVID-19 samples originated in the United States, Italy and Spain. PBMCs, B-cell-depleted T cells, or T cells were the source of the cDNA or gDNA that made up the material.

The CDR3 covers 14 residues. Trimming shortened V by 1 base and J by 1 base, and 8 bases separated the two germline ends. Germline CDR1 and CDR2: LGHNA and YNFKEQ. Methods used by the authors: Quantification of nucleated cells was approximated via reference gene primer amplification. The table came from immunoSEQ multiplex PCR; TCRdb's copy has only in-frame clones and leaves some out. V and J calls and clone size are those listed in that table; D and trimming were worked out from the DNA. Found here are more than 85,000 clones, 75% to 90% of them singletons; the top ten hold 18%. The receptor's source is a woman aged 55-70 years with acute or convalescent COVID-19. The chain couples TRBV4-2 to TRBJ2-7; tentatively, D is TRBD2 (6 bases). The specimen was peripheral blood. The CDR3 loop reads CASSQVGGSYEQYF. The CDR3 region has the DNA TGTGCCAGCAGCCAAGTGGGGGGATCCTACGAGCAGTACTTC.